These 31 T cell receptor beta chains were all obtained from the same sample, sequenced in a study of cytomegalovirus exposure and HLA in healthy donors. The PCR used 60 Vbeta and 13 Jbeta primers. This table comes from immunoSEQ multiplex PCR, and its TCRdb copy is limited to in-frame clones, with some not included. The profile covers 150,000 or so clones, with approximately 75% appearing a single time and roughly 2% taken by the ten largest. Sequencing was done on a sample of PBMCs. All receptors come from a man aged 50-59 years in good health and CMV-seropositive.

This chain joins TRBV10-3 and TRBJ2-7, with 12 bases aligning to TRBD1. This CDR3 is built from 13 residues. Trimming removed 8 bases from V and 4 bases from J; junction bases left unmatched: 3. Looked up from germline, CDR1 is ENHRY and CDR2 is SYGVKD. For the CDR3, the DNA is TGTGCCATCGGGGACAGGGGGCTTTACGAGCAGTACTTC. It yields the protein CAIGDRGLYEQYF.

The V gene is TRBV2, the J gene TRBJ2-2; possibly TRBD1 for D (6 bases). V gave up 7 bases and J gave up 1 base, with 13 bases separating them. Looked up from germline, CDR1 is SNHLY and CDR2 is FYNNEI. This CDR3 is 15 amino acids long. The CDR3: CASTQGPWNTGELFF. The CDR3 coding sequence is TGTGCCAGCACTCAGGGGCCTTGGAACACCGGGGAGCTGTTTTTT.

J is TRBJ2-1 and V is TRBV9, with 10 positions matching TRBD1. This CDR3 has 14 residues. The germline gives CDR1 SGDLS, CDR2 YYNGEE. After removal of 4 bases from V and 8 bases from J, the junction contained 6 bases not matched to a gene. The CDR3 DNA sequence: TGTGCCAGCAGCTCCGGGACAGGGGTCGATGAGCAGTTCTTC. As protein: CASSSGTGVDEQFF.

This clone has just a few counts. The rearrangement joins TRBV9 to TRBJ1-5; 7 bases align to TRBD1. This CDR3 comprises 15 residues. Unmatched junction bases numbered 7, after V lost 7 bases and J lost 0 bases. Germline V gives CDR1 SGDLS, CDR2 YYNGEE. For the CDR3, the DNA is TGTGCCAGCGCCAGACAGGGAGATAGCAATCAGCCCCAGCATTTT. Its translation is CASARQGDSNQPQHF.

This clone was observed once. The chain joins TRBV10-3 to TRBJ2-2; 9 bases are shared with TRBD1. Trimming took 5 bases from V and 6 from J; bases not matched to a gene: 10. Germline lookup yields CDR1 ENHRY and CDR2 SYGVKD. The CDR3 spans 16 residues. CDR3 bases: TGTGCCATCAGTTCCTTAAGGGACAGGGCACCCGGGGAGCTGTTTTTT. It is translated as CAISSLRDRAPGELFF.

The J gene is TRBJ1-2, the V gene TRBV29-1; 8 bases align to TRBD1. The ends lost 5 bases at V and 4 bases at J; junction bases unmatched: 6. CDR3 size: 13 residues. Germline values: CDR1 SQVTM, CDR2 ANQGSEA. The DNA for the CDR3 is TGCAGCGTTCGACAGGGGCACTTCTATGGCTACACCTTC. Protein product: CSVRQGHFYGYTF.

The chain employs TRBV9 and TRBJ1-1; a possible D gene is TRBD1 (5 bases). Germline V lookup: CDR1 SGDLS, CDR2 YYNGEE. The CDR3 covers 14 residues. Trimming cost V 1 base and J 4 bases, with 11 bases left between them. The CDR3 sequence: CASSVTTGGTEAFF. The DNA for the CDR3 is TGTGCCAGCAGCGTAACAACCGGGGGCACTGAAGCTTTCTTT.

This chain uses TRBV11-2 with TRBJ2-1; no definite D call. The CDR3 covers 16 residues. The ends were cut back, 7 bases at V and 0 bases at J, with 16 bases in the middle. Germline assignment: CDR1 SGHAT and CDR2 FQNNGV. The DNA of the CDR3 is TGTGCCAGCACCATCTCCGGGTCCAGCTCCTACAATGAGCAGTTCTTC. It translates to CASTISGSSSYNEQFF.

V and J are TRBV5-4 and TRBJ2-1; D is undetermined. This CDR3 is built from 11 residues. Germline V gene lookup returns CDR1 SGHNT and CDR2 YYREEE (reference sequence). The V end lost 0 bases, the J end lost 8 bases, and 3 bases lay between the germline ends. This chain's CDR3 is CASSLDYEQFF. DNA for the CDR3: TGTGCCAGCAGCTTGGACTATGAGCAGTTCTTC.

This clone was recorded a few times. The chain recombines TRBV18 with TRBJ1-1, with a possible D match to TRBD1 (5 bases). The V and J ends lost 5 bases and 3 bases respectively, with 13 bases between them. Germline assignment: CDR1 KGHSH and CDR2 LQKENI. The CDR3 has 14 amino acids. CDR3 bases: TGTGCCAGCTCAACCAGGGCCTCACACACTGAAGCTTTCTTT. Translation: CASSTRASHTEAFF.

The chain links TRBV19 to TRBJ2-3; perhaps TRBD1 as D (6 bases). Trimming pared 5 bases from V and 1 base from J, leaving 10 bases between. The CDR3 extends over 14 amino acids. Germline values: CDR1 LNHDA, CDR2 SQIVND (reference sequence). The CDR3 bases are TGTGCCAGTAGTCCCTGGACAGGCACAGATACGCAGTATTTT. Its protein product is CASSPWTGTDTQYF.

This clone came up a few times. The CDR3, as DNA: TGTGCCAGCAGCCCACCCCCAGGGGAAGGAACTGAAGCTTTCTTT. Translated: CASSPPPGEGTEAFF. The V call is TRBV5-4, the J call TRBJ1-1, with D possibly matching TRBD1 (6 bases). The germline V gene encodes CDR1 SGHNT and CDR2 YYREEE (reference sequence). V was pared by 4 bases and J by 5 bases, with 18 bases between. The CDR3 is made up of 15 amino acids.

A single count supports this clone. The chain uses TRBV5-1 and TRBJ2-1; no clear D gene. CDR1 and CDR2 from the germline V gene are SGHRS and YFSETQ. This CDR3 is built from 12 residues. Deletions cut 4 bases from V and 4 bases from J, with 6 bases between. CDR3 in DNA: TGCGCCAGCAGCATCGGGTACAATGAGCAGTTCTTC. Translating it yields CASSIGYNEQFF.

V usage is TRBV9 and J usage is TRBJ1-2; possibly TRBD1 for D (5 bases). Germline CDR1 SGDLS, CDR2 YYNGEE. Between the trimmed V and J ends, which lost 4 bases and 5 bases, there was a span of 18 bases. The CDR3 has 15 amino acids. The CDR3 loop reads CASSTKGRVGYGYTF. CDR3 DNA sequence: TGTGCCAGCAGCACCAAGGGGAGGGTGGGTTATGGCTACACCTTC.

The genes are TRBV19 and TRBJ2-4, with D possibly matching TRBD2 (5 bases). Germline V gives CDR1 LNHDA, CDR2 SQIVND (reference sequence). Trimming took 3 bases from V and 6 from J, leaving 12 bases between them. This CDR3 comprises 14 residues. The chain's CDR3 is CASSMGDTLNIQYF. The CDR3 DNA sequence: TGTGCCAGTAGTATGGGAGACACCCTAAACATTCAGTACTTC.

This clone has more than one count but fewer than ten. The chain employs TRBV7-5 and TRBJ2-7; the DNA was not compared with TRBD1, the D call given in the table. TRBV7-5 is marked as a pseudogene. The CDR3 length is 14 residues. The chain's CDR3 is CARSWDRPPYEQYF. CDR3 bases: TGTGCCAGAAGCTGGGACAGGCCGCCCTACGAGCAGTACTTC.

The rearrangement links TRBV27 to TRBJ1-4, with D possibly TRBD1 on 5 matching bases. V lost 0 bases and J 7 bases, leaving 12 bases between the germline ends. Looked up from germline, CDR1 is MNHEY and CDR2 is SMNVEV (reference sequence). The CDR3 covers 15 residues. In DNA form, the CDR3 reads TGTGCCAGCAGTTTATCCTGGTACGGGGGTGAAAAACTGTTTTTT. Translation gives CASSLSWYGGEKLFF. The entire variable domain, with the rest obtained from reference TRBV27 and TRBJ1-4, is as follows: EAQVTQNPRYLITVTGKKLTVTCSQNMNHEYMSWYRQDPGLGLRQIYYSMNVEVTDKGDVPEGYKVSRKEKRNFPLILESPSPNQTSLYFCASSLSWYGGEKLFFGSGTQLSVL.

This clone has a handful of counts. This chain uses TRBV5-1 with TRBJ2-3, with D perhaps matching TRBD1 (6 bases). The CDR3 runs to 15 residues. The germline V gene has CDR1 SGHRS and CDR2 YFSETQ. Deletions cut 2 bases from V and 2 bases from J, with 12 bases between. The CDR3, as DNA: TGCGCCAGCAGCTTTGAAGGACAGTACACAGATACGCAGTATTTT. This encodes CASSFEGQYTDTQYF.

This rearrangement joins TRBV5-1 to TRBJ1-2; a weak D match, TRBD1 (5 bases). The length of the CDR3 is 14 residues. CDR1 SGHRS and CDR2 YFSETQ come from the germline V gene. Between the trimmed V and J ends, which lost 4 bases and 6 bases, there was a span of 16 bases. CDR3 sequence: CASSLWDSNHGYTF. The DNA for the CDR3 is TGCGCCAGCAGCCTATGGGACTCAAACCATGGCTACACCTTC.

The chain has TRBV6-6 and TRBJ2-5; 8 bases map to TRBD1. With V trimmed by 4 bases and J by 5 bases, 12 bases remained unmatched. Germline V gives CDR1 MNHNY, CDR2 SVGAGI (reference sequence). The CDR3 contains 16 residues. In DNA, the CDR3 is TGTGCCAGCAGTTCCCGGACTGACAGGGGCCGGGAGACCCAGTACTTC. Protein: CASSSRTDRGRETQYF.

The chain is built from TRBV27 and TRBJ1-5, with TRBD1 identical over 8 bases. The CDR3 has 15 residues. V shed 6 bases, J shed 6 bases, and the junction held 10 bases outside the gene matches. The germline V gene has CDR1 MNHEY and CDR2 SMNVEV (reference sequence). The CDR3 loop reads CASSLGGTGGQPQHF. CDR3 nucleotide sequence: TGTGCCAGCAGCCTGGGGGGGACAGGTGGTCAGCCCCAGCATTTT.

This clone showed up just a few times. V and J are TRBV6-5 and TRBJ2-5; maybe TRBD1 (5 bases). The closer fit of TRBJ2-7 to the DNA end suggests the J call may be wrong. The CDR3 contains 13 residues. Germline V gene lookup returns CDR1 MNHEY and CDR2 SVGAGI. The CDR3 bases are TGTGCCAGCAGTTTGACAGCCGGGTACGAGCAGTACTTC. It translates to CASSLTAGYEQYF.

The chain combines TRBV10-2 with TRBJ1-1, with D hard to call. Looked up from germline, CDR1 is WSHSY and CDR2 is SAAADI. CDR3 length: 13 residues. V was cut by 5 bases and J by 0 bases, with 7 bases left in between. The CDR3 protein is CASSSLVNTEAFF. CDR3 in DNA: TGCGCCAGCAGTTCTCTTGTGAACACTGAAGCTTTCTTT.

This clone was seen a handful of times. V is TRBV29-1 and J is TRBJ1-1; D unclear. Per germline, CDR1 SQVTM and CDR2 ANQGSEA. The CDR3 has 11 residues. The CDR3 spells CIGEMNTEAFF. CDR3 bases: TGCATCGGGGAGATGAACACTGAAGCTTTCTTT.

The rearrangement joins TRBV7-8 to TRBJ1-2; 7 bases line up with TRBD1. The CDR3 consists of 15 residues. V gave up 3 bases and J gave up 7 bases; unmatched junction bases: 11. Per germline, CDR1 SGHVS and CDR2 FQNEAQ. The CDR3 spells CASSLGWEDRVGYTF. In DNA, the CDR3 is TGTGCCAGCAGCTTGGGGTGGGAAGACAGGGTTGGCTACACCTTC.

J is TRBJ1-2 and V is TRBV7-2, with 8 bases lining up with TRBD1. The CDR3 has 14 residues. Germline trimming cut 4 bases from V and 4 bases from J; bases unmatched to any gene: 5. Germline loops: CDR1 SGHTA, CDR2 FQGNSA. The CDR3 here is CASSSLTGVYGYTF. CDR3 coding DNA: TGTGCCAGCAGCTCCTTGACAGGGGTCTATGGCTACACCTTC. Looking up the rest from reference TRBV7-2 and TRBJ1-2 gives the full variable domain: GAGVSQSPSNKVTEKGKDVELRCDPISGHTALYWYRQSLGQGLEFLIYFQGNSAPDKSGLPSDRFSAERTGGSVSTLTIQRTQQEDSAVYLCASSSLTGVYGYTFGSGTRLTVV.

This clone has only a few counts. The V call is TRBV5-6, the J call TRBJ1-4, with D perhaps matching TRBD1 (5 bases). Trimming shortened V by 1 base and J by 6 bases, and 7 bases separated the two germline ends. The CDR3 has 13 amino acids. Germline V gene data show CDR1 as SGHDT and CDR2 as YYEEEE. The CDR3 protein is CASSLFRDEKLFF. The DNA of the CDR3 is TGTGCCAGCAGCTTGTTCAGGGATGAAAAACTGTTTTTT.

J is TRBJ2-3 and V is TRBV5-4; the match to TRBD2 covers 8 bases. Germline V gives CDR1 SGHNT, CDR2 YYREEE (reference sequence). Germline trimming cut 1 base from V and 3 bases from J; bases unmatched to any gene: 7. The length of the CDR3 is 16 residues. The CDR3 sequence: CASSLKRGGITDTQYF. In nucleotides, the CDR3 is TGTGCCAGCAGCTTGAAACGGGGGGGCATTACAGATACGCAGTATTTT.

This chain uses TRBV10-1 with TRBJ2-7, with TRBD2 as a possible D gene (7 bases). CDR1 and CDR2 (germline): WNHNN, SYGVQD (reference sequence). Trimming pared 6 bases from V and 1 base from J, leaving 19 bases between. This CDR3 has 16 amino acids. This chain's CDR3 is CASRGGGAGWSYEQYF. CDR3 nucleotides: TGCGCCAGCAGGGGAGGGGGGGCAGGGTGGTCCTACGAGCAGTACTTC.

The chain is built from TRBV28 and TRBJ1-2; the D is unclear. CDR1 is MDHEN and CDR2 is SYDVKM in the germline V gene. The CDR3 runs 13 residues. Trimming took 8 bases from V and 5 from J, leaving 15 bases between them. As DNA, the CDR3 is TGTGCCAGCCTGGCTCGCAGGAATTATGGCTACACCTTC. Its protein is CASLARRNYGYTF.

The chain uses TRBV5-6 and TRBJ2-6; TRBD1 is a possible D gene (5 bases). V was cut by 10 bases and J by 2 bases, with 16 bases left in between. The germline gives CDR1 SGHDT, CDR2 YYEEEE. This CDR3 comprises 15 residues. The CDR3 DNA is TGTGCCGCCTCAAGGACAAGGACTGGGGCCAACGTCCTGACTTTC. Its translation: CAASRTRTGANVLTF. Full variable domain (rest looked up from reference TRBV5-6 and TRBJ2-6): DAGVTQSPTHLIKTRGQQVTLRCSPKSGHDTVSWYQQALGQGPQFIFQYYEEEERQRGNFPDRFSGHQFPNYSSELNVNALLLGDSALYLCAASRTRTGANVLTFGAGSRLTVL.